This T cell receptor (beta chain) was identified in a study of CD4 T cells in relation to SARS-CoV-2 and coronaviruses. With regard to this clone: The antigen is unknown.

Generated by immunoSEQ multiplex PCR, the TCRdb table keeps only in-frame clones and is missing some. This repertoire shows about 20,000 clones, 70% to 85% found once; its top ten account for more than 15%. Germline loops: CDR1 SGHTA, CDR2 FQGTGA. The CDR3 has 15 amino acids. V dropped 5 bases and J dropped 6; count of bases not matched to a gene: 6. Unexposed donor CD4+ T cells date from about 2011-2018, before the COVID-19 pandemic. After about 11 days of culture, CD4+ T cells were isolated. Unexposed-donor CD4+ T cells were probed with SARS-CoV-2 S/N and four cold-coronavirus spikes, cells permitting.

The origin of this receptor is a human donor in good health. The specimen sequenced was CD4+ T cells from PBMCs, cultured in vitro. The chain carries TRBV7-3 and TRBJ2-2, with 10 nucleotides matching TRBD2. The DNA of the CDR3 is TGTGCCAGCAGCCCAACGCTAGCGGGAGCCGGGGAGCTGTTTTTT. Translation: CASSPTLAGAGELFF. Complete variable domain (other parts from reference TRBV7-3 and TRBJ2-2): GAGVSQTPSNKVTEKGKYVELRCDPISGHTALYWYRQSLGQGPEFLIYFQGTGAADDSGLPNDRFFAVRPEGSVSTLKIQRTERGDSAVYLCASSPTLAGAGELFFGEGSRLTVL.